These 13 T cell receptor beta chains were sequenced from one sample in a study of read filtering for tumor transcriptome and immune sequencing. The library was built from about 370 ng RNA with molecular barcoded adaptors for alpha/delta and beta/gamma chains. TCRdb passed the reads through MiXCR, listing each CDR3 protein once. The sample lists more than 35,000 distinct CDR3 sequences; about 15% were seen once. The sample taken for sequencing was a population of CD138-negative cells sorted from bone marrow. All receptors come from a donor aged 40 or over with multiple myeloma.

This clonotype has ten or more counts. The V call is TRBV30, the J call TRBJ2-3; D possibly corresponds to TRBD2 (7 bases). Germline V lookup: CDR1 GTSNPN, CDR2 SVGIG (reference sequence). The CDR3 consists of 14 residues. The V end lost 1 base, the J end lost 4 bases, and 12 bases lay between the germline ends. The CDR3 DNA sequence: TGTGCCTGGAGTGCCGGGGGGACATCAGATACGCAGTATTTT. It encodes CAWSAGGTSDTQYF.

This clonotype was observed at least ten times. The gene calls are TRBV7-8 and TRBJ1-2; D gene uncertain. Trimming shortened V by 3 bases and J by 6 bases, and 8 bases separated the two germline ends. This CDR3 comprises 12 residues. Germline lookup yields CDR1 SGHVS and CDR2 FQNEAQ. CDR3 DNA sequence: TGTGCCAGCAGCTTCCAGGACCATGGCTACACCTTC. Translated: CASSFQDHGYTF.

This clonotype appeared many times. The chain has TRBV12-3 or TRBV12-4 and TRBJ1-6; 7 bases are a match to TRBD1. The CDR3 has 16 amino acids. V was clipped by 3 bases and J by 5 bases; unmatched bases: 7. The chain's CDR3 is CASSFAWDRDNSPLHF. DNA of the CDR3: TGTGCCAGCAGTTTCGCCTGGGACAGAGATAATTCACCCCTCCACTTT.

There are many counts of this clonotype. The chain has TRBV12-3 or TRBV12-4 and TRBJ2-3, with 11 bases that match TRBD2. V lost 5 bases to trimming and J lost 0 bases; unmatched junction nucleotides: 13. CDR3 length: 19 amino acids. The CDR3, as DNA: TGTGCCAGCAGTCACGCCGTCGGGGGACTAGCGGCTAGCACAGATACGCAGTATTTT. As protein: CASSHAVGGLAASTDTQYF.

This clonotype was detected only a few times. Possible read error: a much larger clone is one base away. The rearrangement uses TRBV15 and TRBJ2-1, with D maybe TRBD1 (6 bases). This CDR3 contains 16 residues. The V end was cut by 5 bases, the J end by 8 bases, with 22 bases between. The germline CDR1 and CDR2 sequences are LNHNV and YYDKDF (reference sequence). As DNA, the CDR3 is TGTGCCACCAGCCGGATTGGGGGCGCGTTGGACGATGAGCAGTTCTTC. Translating it yields CATSRIGGALDDEQFF.

This clonotype was counted at least ten times. This chain uses TRBV5-4 with TRBJ1-1; no definite D call. CDR3 length: 15 amino acids. Trimming removed 4 bases at V and 0 bases at J, with 13 bases between. Germline V gene lookup returns CDR1 SGHNT and CDR2 YYREEE (reference sequence). The CDR3 sequence: CASSISGGMNTEAFF. DNA for the CDR3: TGTGCCAGCAGCATATCGGGAGGCATGAACACTGAAGCTTTCTTT. Using reference TRBV5-4 and TRBJ1-1 for the parts outside the CDR3, the full variable domain is ETGVTQSPTHLIKTRGQQVTLRCSSQSGHNTVSWYQQALGQGPQFIFQYYREEENGRGNFPPRFSGLQFPNYSSELNVNALELDDSALYLCASSISGGMNTEAFFGQGTRLTVV.

This clonotype was observed many times. The chain is built from TRBV7-2 and TRBJ1-5, with a possible D match to TRBD1 (6 bases). The germline CDR1 and CDR2 sequences are SGHTA and FQGNSA. V lost 2 bases to trimming and J lost 2 bases, with 10 bases between them. The CDR3 totals 15 residues. In DNA, the CDR3 is TGTGCCAGCAGCTTAACCGCAGGGGGCAATCAGCCCCAGCATTTT. Protein sequence: CASSLTAGGNQPQHF. Together with reference TRBV7-2 and TRBJ1-5, the CDR3 gives the full variable domain: GAGVSQSPSNKVTEKGKDVELRCDPISGHTALYWYRQSLGQGLEFLIYFQGNSAPDKSGLPSDRFSAERTGGSVSTLTIQRTQQEDSAVYLCASSLTAGGNQPQHFGDGTRLSIL.

This clonotype is categorized as medium-sized. The V call is TRBV7-9, the J call TRBJ2-1; 7 bases are a match to TRBD1. The CDR3 is 13 amino acids. V lost 2 bases and J lost 11; bases outside the gene matches: 6. From germline, CDR1 is SEHNR and CDR2 FQNEAQ (reference sequence). The CDR3, as DNA: TGTGCCAGCAGCTTACTCTCGGGACAGCAGCAGTTCTTC. Its translation: CASSLLSGQQQFF.

This clonotype was seen more than once but under ten times. A much larger clone sits a single nucleotide away, making a read error possible. The chain is built from TRBV12-3 or TRBV12-4 and TRBJ1-1; a possible D gene is TRBD1 (5 bases). The CDR3 totals 13 residues. The CDR3 sequence is CASGFPGGTEAFF. The CDR3 DNA is TGTGCCAGCGGTTTCCCTGGGGGCACTGAAGCTTTCTTT.

This clonotype was picked up many times. The gene calls are TRBV3-1 and TRBJ1-1; a possible D gene is TRBD1 (5 bases). The V gene lost 1 base and the J gene lost 10 bases, with 10 bases spanning the gap. The germline CDR1 and CDR2 sequences are LGHDT and YNNKEL (reference sequence). The CDR3 is 12 amino acids. CDR3 bases: TGTGCCAGCAGCCAAGTCGCAGGGTCAGCTTTCTTT. Translating it yields CASSQVAGSAFF.

This clonotype was detected many times. V usage is TRBV7-2 and J usage is TRBJ2-7, with a weak D call TRBD1 (6 bases). Per the germline V gene, CDR1 is SGHTA and CDR2 is FQGNSA. V shed 5 bases and J shed 4 bases, with 9 bases lying between them. This CDR3 spans 12 amino acids. In DNA, the CDR3 is TGTGCCAGCAGCACAGGGTTGTACGAGCAGTACTTC. Its protein product is CASSTGLYEQYF.

This clonotype was seen a handful of times. The rearrangement links TRBV28 to TRBJ1-5; 7 bases align to TRBD1. The CDR3 runs to 16 residues. From germline, CDR1 is MDHEN and CDR2 SYDVKM. The V gene end was trimmed by 5 bases and the J gene end by 0 bases; junction bases not matched to a gene: 7. This CDR3 reads CASSPRDSYSNQPQHF. As DNA, the CDR3 is TGTGCCAGCAGTCCCCGGGACAGCTATAGCAATCAGCCCCAGCATTTT.

By proportion, this clonotype is medium-sized. This chain connects TRBV12-3 or TRBV12-4 to TRBJ2-5; D not resolved. CDR3 size: 13 residues. V was clipped by 3 bases and J by 1 base, with 6 bases between them. The CDR3 sequence is CASSFDGQETQYF. Here the CDR3 DNA reads TGTGCCAGCAGTTTCGACGGCCAAGAGACCCAGTACTTC.